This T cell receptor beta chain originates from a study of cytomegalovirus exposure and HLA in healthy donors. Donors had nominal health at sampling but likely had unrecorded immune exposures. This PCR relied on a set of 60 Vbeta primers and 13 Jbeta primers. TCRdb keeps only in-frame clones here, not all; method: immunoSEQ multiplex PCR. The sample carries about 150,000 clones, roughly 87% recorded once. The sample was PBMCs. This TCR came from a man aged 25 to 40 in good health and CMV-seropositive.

The CDR3 region is CASSLMLADTDTQYF. Here the CDR3 DNA reads TGTGCCAGCAGTTTAATGCTAGCGGACACAGATACGCAGTATTTT. The rearrangement uses TRBV28 and TRBJ2-3, with 7 bases fitting TRBD2. Germline trimming cut 2 bases from V and 2 bases from J; bases unmatched to any gene: 4. Germline V CDR1 and CDR2: MDHEN, SYDVKM. The CDR3 length is 15 residues.